This T cell receptor beta chain was identified during a study of T cell responses to AZD1222 COVID-19 vaccine (dated by TCRdb to the early 2020s). A note on the overall study: Because spike-specific TCR depth and breadth did not differ between the two schedules, AZD1222 recipients who got a second dose at roughly 4 weeks were pooled with those who got a second dose at roughly 12 weeks. A total of just over 230 trial participants underwent TCR sequencing, of whom approximately 200 had received two doses of AZD1222 and 26 had received two doses of the MenACWY control vaccine. Trial participants were enrolled by age into 18-55, 56-69 and 70-plus year subgroups, with approximately 160, 26 and 62 TCR-sequenced participants respectively.

This clone was recorded once. The antigen it binds to is not known. No qualities accompany the bases; no much larger clone lies one base away. The CDR3 regions of human TCRbeta chains were subjected to immunosequencing. Processing in the source paper ran as follows. Repertoire TCRs were matched against a reference library of SARS-CoV-2-specific TCRs generated with the MIRA antigen-specificity platform. Breadth was defined as the fraction of unique TCRs that were SARS-CoV-2-associated, and depth was defined as the fraction of total T cells that were SARS-CoV-2-associated. Using the MIRA data, each spike-specific TCR was assigned both to the spike region to which the TCR was reactive and to a CD4 or CD8 class. Log10-transformed breadth and depth values were compared by one-way ANOVA with Sidak's multiple comparisons tests. In TCRdb, the immuneACCESS table is reduced to in-frame sequences with V and J assigned. These tables do not hold every clone; where another copy was compared, an unresolved V gene accounts for under half, and the others remain unexplained. For V, J and clone size, that table is used; D and trimming come from the DNA. The sample yields over 100,000 clones; over 90% were counted once. 4% to 5.5% of the sample is held by the ten biggest clonotypes.

Overall study results and their limits: CD4 TCRs associated with the vaccine covered the entire spike protein, and the dominant responses were in regions 160-218 and 743-854. A significant rise in spike-specific TCR breadth and depth was observed after two AZD1222 doses relative to day 0 and relative to MenACWY recipients. Nearly half of unique spike-specific TCRs reportedly recognized epitopes outside regions mutated in the B.1.351 and B.1.1.7 variants. Most participants were white British and females outnumbered males, and the authors suggested that clonal diversity may have been underestimated. In the small 56-69-year group, the increase in depth fell short of significance, most likely because of low power. Because no samples from the day 14 peak response were available, repertoires could be characterized only after the peak T cell response. Only six AZD1222 recipients were SARS-CoV-2 seropositive at baseline, limiting conclusions about previously exposed vaccinees.

The sample's time point label, in plain terms: baseline before first vaccination. Vaccinee samples came from UK trials COV001 and COV002, including a single-blind randomized controlled phase 2/3 trial of AZD1222 (ChAdOx1 nCoV-19) in healthy adults. Trial participant PBMC samples were collected at day 0 and day 28 after the second dose for TCRbeta chain sequencing. The germline V gene (reference sequence) supplies CDR1 LNHDA and CDR2 SQIVND. Taken from cysteine to phenylalanine, the CDR3 has 12 residues. Of the read, only the CDR3 DNA is kept; its 36 bases are in frame from base 1. V sheds 5 bases and J sheds 4 bases, leaving 6 bases between their ends.

The source is an adult in good health. The V gene is TRBV19 and the J gene is TRBJ1-5; the D gene lacks a confident call. The sequencing used peripheral blood, collected on day 0 of AZD1222 vaccination. The sequence in DNA is TGTGCCAGTAGTCCGTGGAATCAGCCCCAGCATTTT. Translated, this gives CASSPWNQPQHF.